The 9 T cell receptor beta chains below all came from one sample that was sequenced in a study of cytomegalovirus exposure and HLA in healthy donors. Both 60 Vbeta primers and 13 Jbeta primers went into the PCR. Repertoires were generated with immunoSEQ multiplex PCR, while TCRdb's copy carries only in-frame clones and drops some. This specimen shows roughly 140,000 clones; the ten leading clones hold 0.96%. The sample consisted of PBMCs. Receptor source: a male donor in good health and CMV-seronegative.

This CDR3 is CASSLGQGGTQYF. CDR3 in DNA: TGTGCCAGCAGCTTGGGACAGGGAGGTACGCAGTATTTT. This sequence joins TRBV7-6 and TRBJ2-3; TRBD1 matches 9 bases. V lost 3 bases and J lost 8; bases outside the gene matches: 3. From germline, CDR1 is SGHVS and CDR2 FNYEAQ. There are 13 residues in the CDR3.

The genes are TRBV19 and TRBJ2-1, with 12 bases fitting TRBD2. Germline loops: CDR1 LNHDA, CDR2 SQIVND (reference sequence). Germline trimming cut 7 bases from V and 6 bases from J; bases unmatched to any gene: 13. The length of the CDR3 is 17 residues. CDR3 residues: CASTLNRLAGVGNEQFF. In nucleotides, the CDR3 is TGTGCCAGTACCCTCAACCGACTAGCGGGAGTAGGCAATGAGCAGTTCTTC.

In nucleotides, the CDR3 is TGCAGCGTTGAAGATGGGAGGGTAGGGACTGAAGCTTTCTTT. Amino acid sequence: CSVEDGRVGTEAFF. The chain recombines TRBV29-1 with TRBJ1-1; no firm D call. The CDR3 loop spans 14 amino acids. The germline V and J ends were trimmed by 0 bases and 5 bases, with 13 bases remaining between them. Germline CDR1 SQVTM, CDR2 ANQGSEA.

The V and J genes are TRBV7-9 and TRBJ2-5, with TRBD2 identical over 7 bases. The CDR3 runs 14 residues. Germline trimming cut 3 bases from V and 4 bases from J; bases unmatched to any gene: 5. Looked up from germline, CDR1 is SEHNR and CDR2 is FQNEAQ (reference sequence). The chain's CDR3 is CASSLGGWGETQYF. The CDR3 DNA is TGTGCCAGCAGCTTGGGGGGGTGGGGAGAGACCCAGTACTTC.

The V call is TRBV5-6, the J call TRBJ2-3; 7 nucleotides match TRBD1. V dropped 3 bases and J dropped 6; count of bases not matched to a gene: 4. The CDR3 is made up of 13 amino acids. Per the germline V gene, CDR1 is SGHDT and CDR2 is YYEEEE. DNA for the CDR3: TGTGCCAGCAGCTCAGTACAGGGGGATACGCAGTATTTT. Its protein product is CASSSVQGDTQYF.

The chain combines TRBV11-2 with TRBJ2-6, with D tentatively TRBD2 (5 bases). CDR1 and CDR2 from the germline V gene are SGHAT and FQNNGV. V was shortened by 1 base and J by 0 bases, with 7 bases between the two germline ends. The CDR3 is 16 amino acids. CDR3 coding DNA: TGTGCCAGCAGCTTAGGGACTTTCTCTGGGGCCAACGTCCTGACTTTC. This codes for CASSLGTFSGANVLTF.

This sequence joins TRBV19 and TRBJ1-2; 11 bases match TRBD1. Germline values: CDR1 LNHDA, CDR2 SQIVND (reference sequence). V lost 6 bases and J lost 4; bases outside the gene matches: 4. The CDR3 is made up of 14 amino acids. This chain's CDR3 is CASRGQGGSYGYTF. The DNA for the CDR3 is TGTGCCAGTAGGGGACAGGGGGGTTCCTATGGCTACACCTTC.

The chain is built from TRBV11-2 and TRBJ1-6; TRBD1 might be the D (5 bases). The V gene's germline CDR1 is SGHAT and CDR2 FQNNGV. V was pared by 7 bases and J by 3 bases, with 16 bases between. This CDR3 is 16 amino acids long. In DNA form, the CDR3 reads TGTGCCAGCAACTTCGCCCCTACAGGCTATAATTCACCCCTCCACTTT. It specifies CASNFAPTGYNSPLHF. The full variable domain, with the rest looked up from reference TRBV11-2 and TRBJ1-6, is EAGVAQSPRYKIIEKRQSVAFWCNPISGHATLYWYQQILGQGPKLLIQFQNNGVVDDSQLPKDRFSAERLKGVDSTLKIQPAKLEDSAVYLCASNFAPTGYNSPLHFGNGTRLTVT.

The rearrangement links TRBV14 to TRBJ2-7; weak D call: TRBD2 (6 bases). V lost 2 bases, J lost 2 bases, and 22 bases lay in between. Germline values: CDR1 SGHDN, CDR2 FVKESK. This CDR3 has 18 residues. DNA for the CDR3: TGTGCCAGCAGCCAATTGGCCCTTTTTGGGGACTCTCCCTACGAGCAGTACTTC. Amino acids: CASSQLALFGDSPYEQYF.